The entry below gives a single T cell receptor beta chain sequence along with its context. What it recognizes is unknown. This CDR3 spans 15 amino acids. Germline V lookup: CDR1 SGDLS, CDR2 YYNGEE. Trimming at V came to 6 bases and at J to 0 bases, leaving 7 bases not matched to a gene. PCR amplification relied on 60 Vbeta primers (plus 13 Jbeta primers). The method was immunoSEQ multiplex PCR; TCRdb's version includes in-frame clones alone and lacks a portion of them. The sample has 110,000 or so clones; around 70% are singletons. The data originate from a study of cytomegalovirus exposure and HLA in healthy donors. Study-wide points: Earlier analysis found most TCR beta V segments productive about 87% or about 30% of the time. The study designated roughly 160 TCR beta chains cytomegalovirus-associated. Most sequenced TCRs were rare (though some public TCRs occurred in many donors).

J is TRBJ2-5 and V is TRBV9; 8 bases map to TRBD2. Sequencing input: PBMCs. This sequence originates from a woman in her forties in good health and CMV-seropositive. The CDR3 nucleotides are TGTGCCAGCACCGAGGCTAGCGGGTACCAAGAGACCCAGTACTTC. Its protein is CASTEASGYQETQYF.